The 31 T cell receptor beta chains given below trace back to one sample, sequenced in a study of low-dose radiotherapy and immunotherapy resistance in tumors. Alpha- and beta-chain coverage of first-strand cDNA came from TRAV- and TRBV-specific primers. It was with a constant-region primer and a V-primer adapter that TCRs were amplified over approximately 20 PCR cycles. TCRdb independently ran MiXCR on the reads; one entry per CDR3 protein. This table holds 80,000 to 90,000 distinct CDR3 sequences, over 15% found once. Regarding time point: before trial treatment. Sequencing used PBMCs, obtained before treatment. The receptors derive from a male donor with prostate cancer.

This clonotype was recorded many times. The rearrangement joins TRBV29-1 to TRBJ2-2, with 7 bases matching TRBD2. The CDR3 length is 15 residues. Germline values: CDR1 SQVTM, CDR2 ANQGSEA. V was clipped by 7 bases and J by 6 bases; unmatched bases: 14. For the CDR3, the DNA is TGCAGCGCCCAAAACCCGGGAGGAGGACCCGGGGAGCTGTTTTTT. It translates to CSAQNPGGGPGELFF.

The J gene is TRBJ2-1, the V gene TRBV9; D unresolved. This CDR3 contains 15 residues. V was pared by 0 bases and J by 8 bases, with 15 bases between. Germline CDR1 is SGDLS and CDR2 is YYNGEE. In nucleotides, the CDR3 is TGTGCCAGCAGCGTAGCTTACGGGCACGGGTATGAGCAGTTCTTC. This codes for CASSVAYGHGYEQFF.

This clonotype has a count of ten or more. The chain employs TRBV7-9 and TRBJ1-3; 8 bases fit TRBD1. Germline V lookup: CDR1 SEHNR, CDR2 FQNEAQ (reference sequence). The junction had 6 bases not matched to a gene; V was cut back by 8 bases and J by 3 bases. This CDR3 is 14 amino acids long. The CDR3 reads CASATGGLGNTIYF. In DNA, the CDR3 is TGTGCCAGCGCAACAGGGGGACTTGGAAACACCATATATTTT. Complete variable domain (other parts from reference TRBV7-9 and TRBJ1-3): DTGVSQNPRHKITKRGQNVTFRCDPISEHNRLYWYRQTLGQGPEFLTYFQNEAQLEKSRLLSDRFSAERPKGSFSTLEIQRTEQGDSAMYLCASATGGLGNTIYFGEGSWLTVV.

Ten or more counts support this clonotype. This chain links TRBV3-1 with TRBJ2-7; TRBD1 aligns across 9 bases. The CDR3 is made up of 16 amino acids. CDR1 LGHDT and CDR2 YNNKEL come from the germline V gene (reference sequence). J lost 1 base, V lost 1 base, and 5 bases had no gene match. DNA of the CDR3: TGTGCCAGCAGCCAAGGGGACAGGGACGGGTCCTACGAGCAGTACTTC. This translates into CASSQGDRDGSYEQYF.

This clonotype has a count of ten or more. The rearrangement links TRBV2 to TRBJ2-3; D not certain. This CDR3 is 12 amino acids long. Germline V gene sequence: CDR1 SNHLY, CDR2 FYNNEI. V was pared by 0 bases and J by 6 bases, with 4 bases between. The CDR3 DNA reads TGTGCCAGCAGTGAAGCCCCGGATACGCAGTATTTT. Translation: CASSEAPDTQYF.

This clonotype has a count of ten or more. Here the CDR3 DNA reads TGTGCCAGCAGCTTAGGTCTAGCGGGCTACGAGCAGTACTTC. It codes for CASSLGLAGYEQYF. This chain uses TRBV7-2 with TRBJ2-7; 8 nucleotides agree with TRBD2. The CDR3 runs 14 residues. V lost 1 base, J lost 3 bases, and 2 bases stayed unmatched. CDR1 and CDR2 from the germline V gene are SGHTA and FQGNSA.

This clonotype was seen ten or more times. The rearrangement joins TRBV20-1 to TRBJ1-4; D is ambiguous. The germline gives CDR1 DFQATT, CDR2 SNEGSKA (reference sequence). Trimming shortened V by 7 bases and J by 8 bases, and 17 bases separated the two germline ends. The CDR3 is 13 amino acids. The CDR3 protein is CSVTGPAGEKLFF. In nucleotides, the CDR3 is TGCAGTGTAACCGGCCCGGCTGGGGAAAAACTGTTTTTT.

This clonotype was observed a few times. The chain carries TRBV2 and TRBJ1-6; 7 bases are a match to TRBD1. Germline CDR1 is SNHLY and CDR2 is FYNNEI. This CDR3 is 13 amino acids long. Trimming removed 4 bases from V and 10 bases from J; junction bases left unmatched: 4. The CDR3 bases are TGTGCCAGCAGTGGGACAGGCGAATCACCCCTCCACTTT. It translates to CASSGTGESPLHF.

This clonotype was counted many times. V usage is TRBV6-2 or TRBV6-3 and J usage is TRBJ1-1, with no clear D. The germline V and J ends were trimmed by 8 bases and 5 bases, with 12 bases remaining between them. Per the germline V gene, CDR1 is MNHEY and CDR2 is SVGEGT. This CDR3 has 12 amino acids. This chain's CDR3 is CASSPGGTEAFF. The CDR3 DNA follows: TGTGCCAGCTCACCCGGTGGGACTGAAGCTTTCTTT.

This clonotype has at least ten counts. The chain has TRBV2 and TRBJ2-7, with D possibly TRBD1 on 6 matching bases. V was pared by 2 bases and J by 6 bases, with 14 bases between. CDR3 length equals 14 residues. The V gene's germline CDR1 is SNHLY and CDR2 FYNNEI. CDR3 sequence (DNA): TGTGCCAGCAGTGAATCCAACAGGGTTTCCGAGCAGTACTTC. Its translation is CASSESNRVSEQYF.

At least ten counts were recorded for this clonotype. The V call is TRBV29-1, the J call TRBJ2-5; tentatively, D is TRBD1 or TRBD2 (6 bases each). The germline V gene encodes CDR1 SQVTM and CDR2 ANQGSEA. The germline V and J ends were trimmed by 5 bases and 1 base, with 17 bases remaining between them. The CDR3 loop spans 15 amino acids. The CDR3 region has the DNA TGCAGCGTTTTTCCCGGACGGGGGCGCCAAGAGACCCAGTACTTC. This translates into CSVFPGRGRQETQYF. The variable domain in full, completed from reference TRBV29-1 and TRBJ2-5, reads SAVISQKPSRDICQRGTSLTIQCQVDSQVTMMFWYRQQPGQSLTLIATANQGSEATYESGFVIDKFPISRPNLTFSTLTVSNMSPEDSSIYLCSVFPGRGRQETQYFGPGTRLLVL.

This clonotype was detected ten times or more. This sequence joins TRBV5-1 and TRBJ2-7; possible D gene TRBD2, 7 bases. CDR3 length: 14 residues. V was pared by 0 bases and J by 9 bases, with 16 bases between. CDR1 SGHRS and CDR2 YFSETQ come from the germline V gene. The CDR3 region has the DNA TGCGCCAGCAGCTTGGCGGGGGGACAACGGGGGCAGTACTTC. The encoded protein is CASSLAGGQRGQYF.

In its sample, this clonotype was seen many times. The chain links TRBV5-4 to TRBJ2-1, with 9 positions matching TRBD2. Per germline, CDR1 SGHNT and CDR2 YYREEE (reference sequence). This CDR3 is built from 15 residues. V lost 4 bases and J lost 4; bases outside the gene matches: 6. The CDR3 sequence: CASSEAGGLYNEQFF. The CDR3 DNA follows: TGTGCCAGCAGCGAAGCGGGGGGACTTTACAATGAGCAGTTCTTC.

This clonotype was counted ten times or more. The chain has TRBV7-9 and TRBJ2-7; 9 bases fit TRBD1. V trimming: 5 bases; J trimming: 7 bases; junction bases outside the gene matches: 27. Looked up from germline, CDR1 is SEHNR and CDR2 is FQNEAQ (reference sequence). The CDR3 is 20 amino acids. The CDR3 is CASSPPRGFRIRDREREQYF. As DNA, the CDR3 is TGTGCCAGCAGCCCCCCGAGAGGCTTCAGAATCCGGGACAGGGAGAGAGAGCAGTACTTC.

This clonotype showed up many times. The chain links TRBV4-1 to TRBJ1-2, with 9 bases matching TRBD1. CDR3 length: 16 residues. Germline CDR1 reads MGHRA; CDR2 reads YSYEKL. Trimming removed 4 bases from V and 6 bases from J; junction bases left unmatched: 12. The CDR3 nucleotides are TGCGCCAGCAGCCCCCAAGGGACAGGGCTTCCGAATGGCTACACCTTC. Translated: CASSPQGTGLPNGYTF.

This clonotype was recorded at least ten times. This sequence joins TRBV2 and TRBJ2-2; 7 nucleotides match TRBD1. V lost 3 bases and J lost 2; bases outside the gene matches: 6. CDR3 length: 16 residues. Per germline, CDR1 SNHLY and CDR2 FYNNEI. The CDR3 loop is CASSDPGQRNTGELFF. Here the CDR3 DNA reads TGTGCCAGCAGTGACCCGGGACAGAGAAACACCGGGGAGCTGTTTTTT.

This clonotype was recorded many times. For the CDR3, the DNA is TGCGCCAGCAGACGGGACTTAACCGGGGCCACAGATACGCAGTATTTT. Translation gives CASRRDLTGATDTQYF. The chain uses TRBV5-1 and TRBJ2-3, with D possibly being TRBD2 (6 bases). Germline CDR1 SGHRS, CDR2 YFSETQ. The germline V and J ends were trimmed by 5 bases and 2 bases, with 18 bases remaining between them. The CDR3 covers 16 residues.

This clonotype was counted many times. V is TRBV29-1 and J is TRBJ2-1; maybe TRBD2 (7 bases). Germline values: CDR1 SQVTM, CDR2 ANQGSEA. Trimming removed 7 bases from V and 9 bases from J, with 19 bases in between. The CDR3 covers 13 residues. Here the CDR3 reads CSGSQAGEGEQFF. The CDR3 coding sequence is TGCAGCGGGAGCCAGGCAGGGGAGGGTGAGCAGTTCTTC.

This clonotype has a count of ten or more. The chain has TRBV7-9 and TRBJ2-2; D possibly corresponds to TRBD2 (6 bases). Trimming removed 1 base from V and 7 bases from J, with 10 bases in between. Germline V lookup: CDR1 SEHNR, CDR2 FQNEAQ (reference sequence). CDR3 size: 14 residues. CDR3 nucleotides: TGTGCCAGCAGCTTAGGGCGGGGCTACGGGGAGCTGTTTTTT. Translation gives CASSLGRGYGELFF.

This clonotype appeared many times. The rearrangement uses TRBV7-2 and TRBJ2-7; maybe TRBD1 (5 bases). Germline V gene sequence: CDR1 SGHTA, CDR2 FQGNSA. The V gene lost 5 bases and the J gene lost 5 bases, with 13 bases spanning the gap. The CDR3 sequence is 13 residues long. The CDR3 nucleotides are TGTGCCAGCAGCCCCAGGGTCTTTCACGAGCAGTACTTC. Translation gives CASSPRVFHEQYF.

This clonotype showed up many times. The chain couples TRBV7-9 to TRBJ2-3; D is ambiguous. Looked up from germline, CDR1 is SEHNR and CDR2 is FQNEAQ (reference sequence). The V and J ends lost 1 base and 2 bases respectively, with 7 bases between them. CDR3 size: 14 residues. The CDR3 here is CASSLGQDTDTQYF. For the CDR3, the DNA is TGTGCCAGCAGCTTAGGGCAGGACACAGATACGCAGTATTTT.

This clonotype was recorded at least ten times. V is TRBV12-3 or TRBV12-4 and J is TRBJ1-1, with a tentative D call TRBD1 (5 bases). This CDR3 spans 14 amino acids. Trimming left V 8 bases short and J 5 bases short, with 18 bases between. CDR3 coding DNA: TGTGCCAGCTGTCTCCGAGTGGAGGGGACTGAAGCTTTCTTT. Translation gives CASCLRVEGTEAFF.

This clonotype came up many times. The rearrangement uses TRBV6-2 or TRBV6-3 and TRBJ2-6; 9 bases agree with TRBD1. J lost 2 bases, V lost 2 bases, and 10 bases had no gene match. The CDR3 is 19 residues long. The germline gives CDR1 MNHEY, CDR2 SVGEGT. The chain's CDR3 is CASSYLGTGRRPGANVLTF. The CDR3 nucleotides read TGTGCCAGCAGTTACCTGGGGACAGGGAGAAGACCTGGGGCCAACGTCCTGACTTTC.

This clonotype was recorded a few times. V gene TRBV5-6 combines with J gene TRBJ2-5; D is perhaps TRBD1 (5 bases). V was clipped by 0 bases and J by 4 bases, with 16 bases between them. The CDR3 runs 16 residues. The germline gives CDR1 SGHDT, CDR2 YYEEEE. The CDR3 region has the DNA TGTGCCAGCAGCTTGGCGGACCTGGGGCACGTAGAGACCCAGTACTTC. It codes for CASSLADLGHVETQYF.

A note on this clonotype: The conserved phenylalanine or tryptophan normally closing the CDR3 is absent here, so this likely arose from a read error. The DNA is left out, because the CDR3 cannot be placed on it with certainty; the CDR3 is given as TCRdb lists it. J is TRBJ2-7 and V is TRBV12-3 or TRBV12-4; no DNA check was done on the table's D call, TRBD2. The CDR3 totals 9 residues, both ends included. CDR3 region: CASSAWGSG.

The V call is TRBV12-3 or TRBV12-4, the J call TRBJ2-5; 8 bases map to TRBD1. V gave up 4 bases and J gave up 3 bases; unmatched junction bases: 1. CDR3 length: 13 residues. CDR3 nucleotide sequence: TGTGCCAGCAGTTACAGGGGGGAAGAGACCCAGTACTTC. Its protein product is CASSYRGEETQYF.

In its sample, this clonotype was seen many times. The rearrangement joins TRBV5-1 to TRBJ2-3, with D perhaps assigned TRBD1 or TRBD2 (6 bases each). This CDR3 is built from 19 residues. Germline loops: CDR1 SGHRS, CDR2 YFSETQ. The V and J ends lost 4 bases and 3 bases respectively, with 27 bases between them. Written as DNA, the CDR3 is TGCGCCAGCAGCCCAGGATGGAGGGGGGAAACTTGGGGAACAGATACGCAGTATTTT. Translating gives CASSPGWRGETWGTDTQYF. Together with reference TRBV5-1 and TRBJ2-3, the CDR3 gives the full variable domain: KAGVTQTPRYLIKTRGQQVTLSCSPISGHRSVSWYQQTPGQGLQFLFEYFSETQRNKGNFPGRFSGRQFSNSRSEMNVSTLELGDSALYLCASSPGWRGETWGTDTQYFGPGTRLTVL.

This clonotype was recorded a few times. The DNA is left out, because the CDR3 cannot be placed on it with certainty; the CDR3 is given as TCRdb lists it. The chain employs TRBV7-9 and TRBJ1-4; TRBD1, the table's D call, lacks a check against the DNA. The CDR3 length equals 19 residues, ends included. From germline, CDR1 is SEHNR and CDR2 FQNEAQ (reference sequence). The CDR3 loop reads CASTRTGPTPTTNEKLFFF.

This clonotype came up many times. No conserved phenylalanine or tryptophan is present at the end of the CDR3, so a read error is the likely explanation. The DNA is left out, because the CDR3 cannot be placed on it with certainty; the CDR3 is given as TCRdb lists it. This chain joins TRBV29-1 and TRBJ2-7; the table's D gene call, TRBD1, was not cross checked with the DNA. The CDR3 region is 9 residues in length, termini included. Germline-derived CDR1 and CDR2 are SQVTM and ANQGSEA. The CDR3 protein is CSVEKGDPA.

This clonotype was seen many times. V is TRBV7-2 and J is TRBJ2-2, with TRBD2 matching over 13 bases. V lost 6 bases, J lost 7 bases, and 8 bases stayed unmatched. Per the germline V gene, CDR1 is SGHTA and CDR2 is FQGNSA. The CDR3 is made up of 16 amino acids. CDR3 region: CASRQTSGGVGGELFF. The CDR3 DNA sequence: TGTGCCAGCAGACAAACTAGCGGGGGGGTCGGCGGGGAGCTGTTTTTT.

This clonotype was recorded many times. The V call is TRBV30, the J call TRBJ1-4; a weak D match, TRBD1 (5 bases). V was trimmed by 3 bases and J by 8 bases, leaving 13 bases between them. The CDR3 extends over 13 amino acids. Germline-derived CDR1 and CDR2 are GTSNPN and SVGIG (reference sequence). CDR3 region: CAWSGRVGEKLFF. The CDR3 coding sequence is TGTGCCTGGAGCGGCAGGGTAGGGGAAAAACTGTTTTTT.